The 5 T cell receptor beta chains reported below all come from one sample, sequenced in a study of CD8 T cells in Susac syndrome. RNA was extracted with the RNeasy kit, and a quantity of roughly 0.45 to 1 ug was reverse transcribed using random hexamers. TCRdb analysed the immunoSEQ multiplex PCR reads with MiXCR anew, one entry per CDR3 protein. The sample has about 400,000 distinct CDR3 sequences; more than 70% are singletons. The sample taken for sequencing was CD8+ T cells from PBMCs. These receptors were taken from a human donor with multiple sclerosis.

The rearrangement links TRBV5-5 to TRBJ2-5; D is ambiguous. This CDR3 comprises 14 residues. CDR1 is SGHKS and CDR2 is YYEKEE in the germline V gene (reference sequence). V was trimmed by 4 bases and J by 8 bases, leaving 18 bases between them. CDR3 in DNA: TGTGCCAGCAGCATTCTAGTTCACAGATTCACCCAGTACTTC. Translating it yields CASSILVHRFTQYF.

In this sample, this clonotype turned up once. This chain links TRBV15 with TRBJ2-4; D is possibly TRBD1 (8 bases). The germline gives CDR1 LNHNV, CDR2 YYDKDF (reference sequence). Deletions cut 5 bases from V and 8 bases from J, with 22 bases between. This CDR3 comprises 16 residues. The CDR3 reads CATSLSRQTGGDIQYF. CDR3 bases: TGTGCCACCAGCCTTTCACGCCAAACAGGGGGGGACATTCAGTACTTC.

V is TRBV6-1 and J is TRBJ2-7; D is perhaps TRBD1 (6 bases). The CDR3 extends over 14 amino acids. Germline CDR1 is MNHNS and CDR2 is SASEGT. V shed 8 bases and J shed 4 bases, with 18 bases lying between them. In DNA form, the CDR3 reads TGTGCCAGCGGAGAACTTCACGGGACATACGAGCAGTACTTC. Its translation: CASGELHGTYEQYF.

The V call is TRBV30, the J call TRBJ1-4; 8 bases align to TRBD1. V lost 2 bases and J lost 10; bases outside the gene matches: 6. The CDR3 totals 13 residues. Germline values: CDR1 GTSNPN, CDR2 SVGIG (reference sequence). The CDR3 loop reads CAWSQQGARKLFF. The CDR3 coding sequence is TGTGCCTGGAGTCAGCAGGGGGCGAGAAAACTGTTTTTT. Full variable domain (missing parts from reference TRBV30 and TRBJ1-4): SQTIHQWPATLVQPVGSPLSLECTVEGTSNPNLYWYRQAAGRGLQLLFYSVGIGQISSEVPQNLSASRPQDRQFILSSKKLLLSDSGFYLCAWSQQGARKLFFGSGTQLSVL.

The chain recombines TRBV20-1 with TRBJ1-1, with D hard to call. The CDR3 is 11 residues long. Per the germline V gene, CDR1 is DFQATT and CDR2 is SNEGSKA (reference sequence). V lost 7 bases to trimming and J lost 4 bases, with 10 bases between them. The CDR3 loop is CSVRQATEAFF. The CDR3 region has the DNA TGCAGTGTTCGGCAGGCCACTGAAGCTTTCTTT.